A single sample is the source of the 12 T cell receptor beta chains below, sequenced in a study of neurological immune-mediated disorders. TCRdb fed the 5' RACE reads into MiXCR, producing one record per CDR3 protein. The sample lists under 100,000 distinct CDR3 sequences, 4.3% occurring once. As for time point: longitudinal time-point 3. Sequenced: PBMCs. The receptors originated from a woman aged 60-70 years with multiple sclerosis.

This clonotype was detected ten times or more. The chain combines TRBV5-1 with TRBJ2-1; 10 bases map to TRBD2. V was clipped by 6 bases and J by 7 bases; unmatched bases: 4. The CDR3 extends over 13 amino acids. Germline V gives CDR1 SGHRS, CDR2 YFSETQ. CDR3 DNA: TGCGCCAGCAATCAACTAGCGGGAAATGAGCAGTTCTTC. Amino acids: CASNQLAGNEQFF.

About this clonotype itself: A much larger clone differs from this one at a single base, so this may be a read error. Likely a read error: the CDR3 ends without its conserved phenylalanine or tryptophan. The CDR3 DNA reads TGCGCCAGCAGCTTGGTAGCGGCCTATGGCTACACCTAC. Protein: CASSLVAAYGYTY. The chain has TRBV5-1 and TRBJ1-2; D remains unclear. Deletions cut 0 bases from V and 4 bases from J, with 7 bases between. The germline gives CDR1 SGHRS, CDR2 YFSETQ. This CDR3 region has 13 residues.

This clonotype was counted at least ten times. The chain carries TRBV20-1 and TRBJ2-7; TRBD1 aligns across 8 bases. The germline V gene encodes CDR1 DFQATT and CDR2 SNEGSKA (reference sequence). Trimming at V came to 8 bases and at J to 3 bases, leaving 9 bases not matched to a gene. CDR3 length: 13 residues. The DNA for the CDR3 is TGCAGTCCCCAGGGGACAGGTGGCTACGAGCAGTACTTC. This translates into CSPQGTGGYEQYF.

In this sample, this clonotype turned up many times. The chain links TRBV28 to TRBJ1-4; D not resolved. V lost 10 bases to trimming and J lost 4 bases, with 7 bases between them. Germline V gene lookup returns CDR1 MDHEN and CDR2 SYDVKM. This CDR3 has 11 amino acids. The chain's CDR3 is CATRNNEKLFF. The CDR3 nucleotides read TGTGCCACCAGAAATAATGAAAAACTGTTTTTT.

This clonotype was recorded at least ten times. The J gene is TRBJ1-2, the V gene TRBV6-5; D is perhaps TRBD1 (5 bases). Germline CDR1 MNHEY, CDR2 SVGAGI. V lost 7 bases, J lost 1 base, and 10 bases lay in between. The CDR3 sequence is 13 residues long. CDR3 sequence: CASTPDNNYGYTF. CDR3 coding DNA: TGTGCCAGCACCCCGGACAATAACTATGGCTACACCTTC.

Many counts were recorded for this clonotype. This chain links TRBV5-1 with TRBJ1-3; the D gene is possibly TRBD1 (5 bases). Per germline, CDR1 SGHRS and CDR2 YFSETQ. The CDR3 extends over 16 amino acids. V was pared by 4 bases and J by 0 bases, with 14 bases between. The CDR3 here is CASSTGGTNSGNTIYF. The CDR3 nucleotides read TGCGCCAGCAGCACCGGGGGAACAAACTCTGGAAACACCATATATTTT.

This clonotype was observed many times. Here the CDR3 DNA reads TGTGCCAGCAGCCTACAGGTAACCCTTGGAAACACCATATATTTT. Translated: CASSLQVTLGNTIYF. V is TRBV3-1 and J is TRBJ1-3; a possible D gene is TRBD1 (5 bases). The CDR3 has 15 amino acids. Trimming took 4 bases from V and 3 from J, leaving 13 bases between them. Germline lookup yields CDR1 LGHDT and CDR2 YNNKEL (reference sequence).

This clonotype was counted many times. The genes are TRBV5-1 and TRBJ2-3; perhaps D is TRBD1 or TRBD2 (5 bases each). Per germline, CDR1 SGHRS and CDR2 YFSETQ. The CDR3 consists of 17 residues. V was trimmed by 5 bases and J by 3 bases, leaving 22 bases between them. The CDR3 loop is CASSFPLGQGETDTQYF. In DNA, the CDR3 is TGCGCCAGCAGTTTCCCCCTGGGGCAGGGAGAGACAGATACGCAGTATTTT.

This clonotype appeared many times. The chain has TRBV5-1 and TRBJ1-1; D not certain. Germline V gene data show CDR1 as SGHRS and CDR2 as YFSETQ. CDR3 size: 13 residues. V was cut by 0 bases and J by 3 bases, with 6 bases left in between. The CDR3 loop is CASSLAADTEAFF. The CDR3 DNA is TGCGCCAGCAGCTTGGCGGCGGACACTGAAGCTTTCTTT.

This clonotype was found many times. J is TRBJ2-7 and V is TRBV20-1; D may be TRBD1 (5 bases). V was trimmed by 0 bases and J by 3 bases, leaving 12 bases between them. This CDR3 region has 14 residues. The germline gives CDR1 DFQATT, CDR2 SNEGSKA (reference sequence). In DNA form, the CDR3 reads TGCAGTGCTAGAGATGAGAAACAGGACTACGAGCAGTACTTC. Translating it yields CSARDEKQDYEQYF.

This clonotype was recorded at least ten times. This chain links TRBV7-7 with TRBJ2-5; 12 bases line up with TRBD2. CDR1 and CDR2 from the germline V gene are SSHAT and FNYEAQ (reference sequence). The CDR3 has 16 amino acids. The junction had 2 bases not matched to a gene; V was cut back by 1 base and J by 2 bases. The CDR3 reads CASSLGGLAGQETQYF. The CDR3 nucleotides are TGTGCCAGCAGCTTAGGTGGACTAGCGGGGCAAGAGACCCAGTACTTC.

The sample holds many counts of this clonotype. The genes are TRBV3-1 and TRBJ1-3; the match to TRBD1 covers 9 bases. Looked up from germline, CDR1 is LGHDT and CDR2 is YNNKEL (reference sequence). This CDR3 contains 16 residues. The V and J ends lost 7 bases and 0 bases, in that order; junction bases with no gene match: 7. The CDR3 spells CASTPGQGFSGNTIYF. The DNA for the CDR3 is TGTGCCAGCACCCCGGGACAGGGCTTCTCTGGAAACACCATATATTTT. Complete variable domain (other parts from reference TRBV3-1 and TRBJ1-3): DTAVSQTPKYLVTQMGNDKSIKCEQNLGHDTMYWYKQDSKKFLKIMFSYNNKELIINETVPNRFSPKSPDKAHLNLHINSLELGDSAVYFCASTPGQGFSGNTIYFGEGSWLTVV.